The 13 T cell receptor beta chains presented below share a single source sample, sequenced in a study of molecular identifiers for immune sequencing clone quantification. TCRdb redid the calling of the PCR reads with MiXCR, one entry per CDR3 protein. The data contain about 40,000 distinct CDR3 sequences, 15% to 20% of them singletons. Material for sequencing was naive CD8+ T cells from blood, with Jurkat cell RNA spiked in. Noted subset: FACS-sorted CD8+CD4-CCR7+CD45RA+ naive T cells. These TCRs come from a human donor in good health. Some libraries in this study had Jurkat cell RNA spiked in.

This clonotype was seen repeatedly, ten times or more. J is TRBJ2-7 and V is TRBV6-5; D is possibly TRBD2 (5 bases). This CDR3 is 15 amino acids long. V dropped 2 bases and J dropped 2 bases, with 13 bases sitting between them. The germline V gene has CDR1 MNHEY and CDR2 SVGAGI. CDR3 sequence reads: CASSYGPSQAYEQYF. CDR3 bases: TGTGCCAGCAGTTACGGTCCTAGCCAGGCCTACGAGCAGTACTTC.

This clonotype showed up many times. The chain combines TRBV7-6 with TRBJ1-4; unclear D gene. The germline V gene has CDR1 SGHVS and CDR2 FNYEAQ. This CDR3 region has 15 residues. The V end lost 5 bases, the J end lost 0 bases, and 10 bases lay between the germline ends. CDR3 amino acids: CASSAPVTTNEKLFF. The CDR3 region has the DNA TGTGCCAGCAGCGCCCCTGTAACAACTAATGAAAAACTGTTTTTT.

This clonotype showed up many times. V and J are TRBV27 and TRBJ2-6; D gene uncertain. Germline CDR1 reads MNHEY; CDR2 reads SMNVEV (reference sequence). The CDR3 totals 16 residues. Deletions cut 1 base from V and 1 base from J, with 8 bases between. CDR3 bases: TGTGCCAGCAGTTTATTAGGAGTTTCTGGGGCCAACGTCCTGACTTTC. This encodes CASSLLGVSGANVLTF.

This clonotype came up many times. The chain couples TRBV18 to TRBJ1-2, with TRBD1 matching 7 bases. This CDR3 contains 16 residues. The trim removed 3 bases at V and 4 bases at J, leaving 11 bases unmatched. The germline gives CDR1 KGHSH, CDR2 LQKENI. DNA of the CDR3: TGTGCCAGCTCACCCCCACCGGGACAGAAGTTCTATGGCTACACCTTC. Its protein product is CASSPPPGQKFYGYTF.

This clonotype was observed many times. The chain joins TRBV4-1 to TRBJ2-7, with D perhaps TRBD1 (5 bases). Trimming shortened V by 0 bases and J by 6 bases, and 18 bases separated the two germline ends. The CDR3 is 16 amino acids. CDR1 is MGHRA and CDR2 is YSYEKL in the germline V gene. This CDR3 is CASSQEYGARVVEQYF. CDR3 nucleotide sequence: TGCGCCAGCAGCCAAGAGTATGGTGCCAGGGTGGTCGAGCAGTACTTC.

This clonotype appeared many times. V usage is TRBV28 and J usage is TRBJ1-2, with 8 bases fitting TRBD1. Losses at the gene ends were 3 bases for V and 1 base for J; bases not matched to a gene: 1. The CDR3 has 14 amino acids. Germline CDR1 MDHEN, CDR2 SYDVKM. CDR3 protein: CASSFGQGNYGYTF. The CDR3 DNA sequence: TGTGCCAGCAGTTTCGGACAGGGTAACTATGGCTACACCTTC.

This clonotype was recorded a few times. This could be a read error, since a much larger clone is one nucleotide away. The rearrangement links TRBV6-1 to TRBJ2-3; the D is unclear. CDR1 and CDR2 (germline): MNHNS, SASEGT. CDR3 length: 16 amino acids. Deletions cut 1 base from V and 1 base from J, with 12 bases between. Written as DNA, the CDR3 is TGTGCCAGCAGTGAAGGCAGGTACGATCGCACAGATACGCAGTATTTT. The encoded protein is CASSEGRYDRTDTQYF.

A note on this clonotype: One junction end does not reproduce the germline sequence, and a read error may be involved. The V and J genes are TRBV6-1 and TRBJ2-2; D gene unclear. CDR3 size: 9 residues. Germline lookup yields CDR1 MNHNS and CDR2 SASEGT. CDR3 nucleotide sequence: TGCGGTAGCACCGGGGAGCTGTTTTTT. Translation: CGSTGELFF.

This clonotype was found many times. The chain joins TRBV5-6 to TRBJ1-1; D ambiguous. V shed 1 base and J shed 0 bases, with 4 bases lying between them. Looked up from germline, CDR1 is SGHDT and CDR2 is YYEEEE. The CDR3 contains 13 residues. The CDR3 sequence is CASSLLLNTEAFF. The CDR3 DNA is TGTGCCAGCAGCTTGCTTCTGAACACTGAAGCTTTCTTT. Full variable domain (outside the CDR3, taken from reference TRBV5-6 and TRBJ1-1): DAGVTQSPTHLIKTRGQQVTLRCSPKSGHDTVSWYQQALGQGPQFIFQYYEEEERQRGNFPDRFSGHQFPNYSSELNVNALLLGDSALYLCASSLLLNTEAFFGQGTRLTVV.

By proportion, this clonotype is medium-sized. The chain carries TRBV5-1 and TRBJ1-1, with 8 bases identical to TRBD1. The length of the CDR3 is 14 residues. CDR1 SGHRS and CDR2 YFSETQ come from the germline V gene. V shed 0 bases and J 5 bases; nucleotides not matched to a gene: 3. The CDR3 region is CASSLDRGITEAFF. The CDR3 DNA is TGCGCCAGCAGCTTGGACAGGGGGATTACTGAAGCTTTCTTT. Filled out from reference TRBV5-1 and TRBJ1-1, the complete variable domain reads KAGVTQTPRYLIKTRGQQVTLSCSPISGHRSVSWYQQTPGQGLQFLFEYFSETQRNKGNFPGRFSGRQFSNSRSEMNVSTLELGDSALYLCASSLDRGITEAFFGQGTRLTVV.

This clonotype was observed many times. The chain links TRBV7-6 to TRBJ2-7; 7 bases agree with TRBD1. Germline CDR1 reads SGHVS; CDR2 reads FNYEAQ. With V trimmed by 5 bases and J by 5 bases, 6 bases remained unmatched. The CDR3 has 13 amino acids. CDR3 amino acids: CASSLTGADEQYF. The CDR3 DNA reads TGTGCCAGCAGCCTAACAGGGGCTGACGAGCAGTACTTC.

The gene calls are TRBV19 and TRBJ2-7; 7 nucleotides match TRBD1. CDR1 LNHDA and CDR2 SQIVND come from the germline V gene (reference sequence). The CDR3 loop spans 14 amino acids. J lost 3 bases, V lost 1 base, and 3 bases had no gene match. CDR3 DNA: TGTGCCAGTAGTATAGCGGGACAGTACTACGAGCAGTACTTC. Translation: CASSIAGQYYEQYF.

This clonotype appeared many times. The chain couples TRBV27 to TRBJ2-2; 7 nucleotides match TRBD1. CDR3 length: 15 amino acids. Germline V gene data show CDR1 as MNHEY and CDR2 as SMNVEV (reference sequence). V shed 4 bases and J 5 bases; nucleotides not matched to a gene: 7. CDR3 bases: TGTGCCAGCAGTTCCCGACAGGGATATACCGGGGAGCTGTTTTTT. This encodes CASSSRQGYTGELFF.